This TCR beta chain was found in a study of shared clonotypes between healthy human individuals. About the study: Three CD4 naive, three CD4 memory, two CD8 naive and one CD8 memory plate were used per donor. Study-wide results and caveats: Researchers found naive subsets generally carried larger estimated richness than memory subsets. Blood was the only sampled material, and tissue repertoires likely differ.

Worth noting for this clone: Its antigen is currently unknown.

Trimming left V 2 bases short and J 6 bases short, with 11 bases between. This CDR3 contains 15 residues. Germline V gene data show CDR1 as SEHNR and CDR2 as FQNEAQ (reference sequence). The genomic DNA of each subset was split evenly across several immunoSEQ plates. The protocol was immunoSEQ multiplex PCR, while the TCRdb copy is restricted to in-frame clones and leaves out a portion. The table has around 2,100,000 clones, approximately 95% seen once. CD45RO-negative CD8 cells positively selected for CCR7 made up the naive population, which excluded terminally differentiated effector memory CD45RA+ cells.

The clonotype comes from a man between 18 and 35 years old in good health. The chain uses TRBV7-9 and TRBJ1-6; possibly TRBD1 for D (6 bases). The sequenced sample was naive CD8+ T cells sorted from blood. CDR3 sequence (DNA): TGTGCCAGCAGCTTACTGACAGGACTTAATTCACCCCTCCACTTT. It encodes CASSLLTGLNSPLHF.